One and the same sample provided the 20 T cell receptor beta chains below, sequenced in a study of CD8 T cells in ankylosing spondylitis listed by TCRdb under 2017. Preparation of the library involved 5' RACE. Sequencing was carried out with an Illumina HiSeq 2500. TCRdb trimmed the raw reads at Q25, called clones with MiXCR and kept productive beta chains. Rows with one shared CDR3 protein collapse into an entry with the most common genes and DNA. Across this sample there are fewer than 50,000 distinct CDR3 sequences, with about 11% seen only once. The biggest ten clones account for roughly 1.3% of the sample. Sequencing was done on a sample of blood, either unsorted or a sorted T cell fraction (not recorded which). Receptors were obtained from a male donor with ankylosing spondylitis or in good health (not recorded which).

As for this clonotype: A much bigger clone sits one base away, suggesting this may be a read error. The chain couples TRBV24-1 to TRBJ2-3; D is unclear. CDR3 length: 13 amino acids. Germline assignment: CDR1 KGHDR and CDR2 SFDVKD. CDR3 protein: CAASHSAADTQYF. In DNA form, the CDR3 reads TGTGCCGCCAGTCACAGTGCCGCAGATACGCAGTATTTT.

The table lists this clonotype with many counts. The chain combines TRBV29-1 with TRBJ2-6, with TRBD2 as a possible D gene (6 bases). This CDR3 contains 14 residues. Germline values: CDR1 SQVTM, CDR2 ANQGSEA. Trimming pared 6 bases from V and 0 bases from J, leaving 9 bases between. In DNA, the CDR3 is TGCAGCGTCCTGGGGGGCTCTGGGGCCAACGTCCTGACTTTC. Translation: CSVLGGSGANVLTF.

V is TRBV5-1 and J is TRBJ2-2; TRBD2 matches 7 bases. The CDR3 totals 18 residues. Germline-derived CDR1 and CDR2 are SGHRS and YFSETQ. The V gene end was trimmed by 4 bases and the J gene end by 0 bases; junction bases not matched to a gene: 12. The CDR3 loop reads CASSLFQSGVANTGELFF. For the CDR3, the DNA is TGCGCCAGCAGCCTCTTCCAAAGCGGGGTGGCGAACACCGGGGAGCTGTTTTTT.

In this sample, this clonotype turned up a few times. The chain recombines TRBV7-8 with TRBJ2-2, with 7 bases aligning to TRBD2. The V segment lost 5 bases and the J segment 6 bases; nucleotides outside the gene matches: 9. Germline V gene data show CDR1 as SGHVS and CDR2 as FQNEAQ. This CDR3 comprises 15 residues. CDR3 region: CASSLNRGGSGELFF. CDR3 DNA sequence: TGTGCCAGCAGCCTCAACCGGGGAGGGTCCGGGGAGCTGTTTTTT.

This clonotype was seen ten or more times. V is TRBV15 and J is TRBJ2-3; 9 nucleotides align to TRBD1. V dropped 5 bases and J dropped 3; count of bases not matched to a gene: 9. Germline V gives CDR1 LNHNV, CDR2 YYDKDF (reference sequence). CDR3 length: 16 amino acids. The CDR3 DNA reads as TGTGCCACCAGCCCTGGACAGGGGAAGATTACAGATACGCAGTATTTT. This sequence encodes CATSPGQGKITDTQYF.

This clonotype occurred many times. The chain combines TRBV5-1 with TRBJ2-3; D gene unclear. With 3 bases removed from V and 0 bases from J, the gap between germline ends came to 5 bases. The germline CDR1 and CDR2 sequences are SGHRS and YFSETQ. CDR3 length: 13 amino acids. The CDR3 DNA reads TGCGCCAGCAGCTCCGACAGCACAGATACGCAGTATTTT. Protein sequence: CASSSDSTDTQYF.

CDR3 region: CASSEERQGVLKTQYF. The CDR3 nucleotides read TGTGCCAGCAGTGAAGAAAGGCAGGGGGTGTTGAAGACCCAGTACTTC. The V and J genes are TRBV6-1 and TRBJ2-5, with TRBD1 identical over 7 bases. Germline V gene lookup returns CDR1 MNHNS and CDR2 SASEGT. V dropped 1 base and J dropped 6; count of bases not matched to a gene: 11. The CDR3 extends over 16 amino acids.

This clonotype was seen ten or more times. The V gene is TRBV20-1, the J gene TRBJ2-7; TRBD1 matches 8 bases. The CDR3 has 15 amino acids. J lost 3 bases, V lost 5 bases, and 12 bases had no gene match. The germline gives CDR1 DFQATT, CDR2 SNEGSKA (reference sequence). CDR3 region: CSASGGQGQIYEQYF. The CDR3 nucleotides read TGCAGTGCTTCTGGCGGACAGGGACAAATCTACGAGCAGTACTTC.

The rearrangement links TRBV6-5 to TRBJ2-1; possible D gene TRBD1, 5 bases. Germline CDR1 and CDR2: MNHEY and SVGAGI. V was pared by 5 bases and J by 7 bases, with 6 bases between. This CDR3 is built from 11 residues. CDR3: CASSNRNEQFF. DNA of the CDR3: TGTGCCAGCAGTAACAGGAATGAGCAGTTCTTC.

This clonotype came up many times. The DNA for the CDR3 is TGTGCCAGCAGTGGATCAACAGGACGAATTTGGGAGCAGTACTTC. Protein product: CASSGSTGRIWEQYF. V is TRBV6-1 and J is TRBJ2-7, with D maybe TRBD1 (5 bases). The CDR3 spans 15 residues. CDR1 MNHNS and CDR2 SASEGT come from the germline V gene. V lost 4 bases and J lost 7, with 20 bases in between.

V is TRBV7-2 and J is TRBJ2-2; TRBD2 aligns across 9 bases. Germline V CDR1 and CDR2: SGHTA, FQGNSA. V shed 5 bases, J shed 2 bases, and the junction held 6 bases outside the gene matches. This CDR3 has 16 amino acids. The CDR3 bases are TGTGCCAGCAGCCTTCCTAGCGGGATCAACACCGGGGAGCTGTTTTTT. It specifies CASSLPSGINTGELFF.

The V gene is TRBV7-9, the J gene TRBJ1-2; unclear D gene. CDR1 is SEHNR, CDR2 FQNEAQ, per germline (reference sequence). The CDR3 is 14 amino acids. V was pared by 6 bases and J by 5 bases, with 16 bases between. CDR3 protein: CASSPLTSAYGYTF. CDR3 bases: TGTGCCAGCAGTCCACTCACTAGCGCTTATGGCTACACCTTC.

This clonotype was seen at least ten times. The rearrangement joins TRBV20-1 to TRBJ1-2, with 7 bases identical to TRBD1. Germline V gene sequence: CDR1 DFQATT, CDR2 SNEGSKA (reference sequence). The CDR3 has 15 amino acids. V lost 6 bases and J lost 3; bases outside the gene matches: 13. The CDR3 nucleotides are TGCAGTGCCGCCGCCATAAACAGGGGAGACTATGGCTACACCTTC. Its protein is CSAAAINRGDYGYTF.

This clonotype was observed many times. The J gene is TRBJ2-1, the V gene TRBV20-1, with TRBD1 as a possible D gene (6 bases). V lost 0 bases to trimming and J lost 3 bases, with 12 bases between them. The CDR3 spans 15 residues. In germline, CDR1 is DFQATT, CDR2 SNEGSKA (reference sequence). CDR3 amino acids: CSARDSRGYYNEQFF. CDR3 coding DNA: TGCAGTGCTAGAGACTCAAGGGGGTACTACAATGAGCAGTTCTTC.

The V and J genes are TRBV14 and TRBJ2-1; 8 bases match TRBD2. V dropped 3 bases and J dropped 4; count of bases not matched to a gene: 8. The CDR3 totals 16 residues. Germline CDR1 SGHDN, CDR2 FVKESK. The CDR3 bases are TGTGCCAGCAGCCACCTAAGCGGGGGCTTATACAATGAGCAGTTCTTC. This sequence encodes CASSHLSGGLYNEQFF. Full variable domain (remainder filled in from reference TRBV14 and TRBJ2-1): EAGVTQFPSHSVIEKGQTVTLRCDPISGHDNLYWYRRVMGKEIKFLLHFVKESKQDESGMPNNRFLAERTGGTYSTLKVQPAELEDSGVYFCASSHLSGGLYNEQFFGPGTRLTVL.

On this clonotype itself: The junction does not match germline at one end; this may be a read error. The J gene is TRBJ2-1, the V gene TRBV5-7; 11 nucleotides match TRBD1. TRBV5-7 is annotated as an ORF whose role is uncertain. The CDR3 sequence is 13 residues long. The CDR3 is CASSPAARDRGIF. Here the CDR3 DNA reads TGTGCCAGCAGCCCCGCGGCCCGGGACAGGGGGATCTTC.

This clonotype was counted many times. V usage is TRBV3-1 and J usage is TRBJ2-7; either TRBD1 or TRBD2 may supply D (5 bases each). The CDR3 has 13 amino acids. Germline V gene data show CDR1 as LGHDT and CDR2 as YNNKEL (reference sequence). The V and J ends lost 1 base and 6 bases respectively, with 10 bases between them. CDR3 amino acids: CASSQARGSEQYF. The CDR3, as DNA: TGTGCCAGCAGCCAAGCGAGGGGATCCGAGCAGTACTTC.

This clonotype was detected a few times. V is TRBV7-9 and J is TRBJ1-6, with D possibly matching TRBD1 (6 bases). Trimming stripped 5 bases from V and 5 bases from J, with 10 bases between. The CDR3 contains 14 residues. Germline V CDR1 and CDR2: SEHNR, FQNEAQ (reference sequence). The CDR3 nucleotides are TGTGCCAGCAGCACCGACAGGAATAATTCACCCCTCCACTTT. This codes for CASSTDRNNSPLHF.

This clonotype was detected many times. This CDR3 reads CSAGSAFPTDTQYF. For the CDR3, the DNA is TGCAGTGCCGGGTCAGCTTTCCCCACAGATACGCAGTATTTT. V gene TRBV20-1 combines with J gene TRBJ2-3; D is undetermined. The CDR3 extends over 14 amino acids. Looked up from germline, CDR1 is DFQATT and CDR2 is SNEGSKA (reference sequence). Trimming stripped 6 bases from V and 2 bases from J, with 15 bases between.

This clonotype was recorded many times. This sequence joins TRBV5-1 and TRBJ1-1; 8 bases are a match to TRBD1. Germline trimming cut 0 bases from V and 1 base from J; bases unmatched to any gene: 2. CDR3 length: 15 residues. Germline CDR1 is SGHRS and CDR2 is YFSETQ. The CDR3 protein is CASSLGQGSNTEAFF. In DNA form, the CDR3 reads TGCGCCAGCAGCTTGGGACAGGGGTCGAACACTGAAGCTTTCTTT. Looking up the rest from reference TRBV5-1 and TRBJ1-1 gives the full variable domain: KAGVTQTPRYLIKTRGQQVTLSCSPISGHRSVSWYQQTPGQGLQFLFEYFSETQRNKGNFPGRFSGRQFSNSRSEMNVSTLELGDSALYLCASSLGQGSNTEAFFGQGTRLTVV.